These T cell receptor beta chains were read from a single sample in a study of patients and donors after allogeneic stem cell transplantation. TCRdb fed the RT-PCR reads into MiXCR, producing one record per CDR3 protein. The data show 900,000 to 1,000,000 distinct CDR3 sequences, approximately 19% seen once. Sequencing was carried out using blood, either unsorted or a sorted T cell fraction (not recorded which). The receptors were sampled from a human donor who was either an allogeneic HSCT recipient or a stem cell or donor lymphocyte infusion donor (not recorded which). It is not recorded whose cells these are; they may come from a transplant donor. Both conserved end residues are part of each CDR3. A D gene is named only where the DNA matches it firmly. Rows give clone size only sometimes, using once, few, many, or a class for an expanded clone.

TRBV2	few	-	TRBJ2-7	TGTGCCAGCATCATGGGGGGTCGGGGCGAGCAGTACTTC	CASIMGGRGEQYF
TRBV6-2/TRBV6-3	-	-	TRBJ2-5	TGTGCCAGCAGTTACTTACATGGGGTTCTGGGGGAGACCCAGTACTTC	CASSYLHGVLGETQYF
TRBV6-1	few	-	TRBJ2-7	TGTGCCAGCAGTCAGGGGCGCCTCTCCTACGAGCAGTACTTC	CASSQGRLSYEQYF
TRBV20-1	-	-	TRBJ1-1	TGCAGTGCTAGGGCACAGAACACTGAAGCTTTCTTT	CSARAQNTEAFF
TRBV29-1	-	-	TRBJ2-5	TGCAGCGTCCTCCAACCCCCCGGGGAGACCCAGTACTTC	CSVLQPPGETQYF
TRBV7-8	-	-	TRBJ2-1	TGTGCCAGCAGCTTGTCTCGGGGCCCGAACAATGAGCAGTTCTTC	CASSLSRGPNNEQFF
TRBV12-3/TRBV12-4	-	-	TRBJ1-2	TGTGCCAGCAGTTTCGGGGGCCAGGGGCTCTACACCTTC	CASSFGGQGLYTF
TRBV19	few	TRBD1	TRBJ1-1	TGTGCCAGTAGTATCCCAACGACAGGGAGATTCACTGAAGCTTTCTTT	CASSIPTTGRFTEAFF
TRBV11-1	-	TRBD2	TRBJ2-3	TGTGCCAGCAGCTTAGGGGTCGGGACTAGCGCGGCCACAGATACGCAGTATTTT	CASSLGVGTSAATDTQYF
TRBV9	few	TRBD1	TRBJ2-7	TGTGCCAGCAGCTCCCGGGCAGGGGGCTCGTACGAGCAGTACTTC	CASSSRAGGSYEQYF
TRBV5-1	-	-	TRBJ2-3	TGCGCCAGCAGCTCTACCCTGGGTCCCGCAGATACGCAGTATTTT	CASSSTLGPADTQYF
TRBV30	-	TRBD2	TRBJ2-2	TGTGCCTGGAAAGCTAGCGGGGTAGGGGAGCTGTTTTTT	CAWKASGVGELFF
TRBV12-5	-	-	TRBJ2-5	TGTGCTAGTGGTCCTGGGGCTGGTCAAGAGACCCAGTACTTC	CASGPGAGQETQYF
TRBV7-3	-	TRBD2	TRBJ2-5	TGTGCCAGCAGCTCGGGGACTAGGGGAGAGGAGACCCAGTACTTC	CASSSGTRGEETQYF
TRBV10-3	few	TRBD2	TRBJ2-1	TGTGCCATCAGTGGCCAGAGCGGGGGGGCCGGCGAGCAGTTCTTC	CAISGQSGGAGEQFF
TRBV9	once	TRBD1	TRBJ2-7	TGTGCCAGCAGCGACCCGGACAGGGGCGTCCTGGAGCAGTACTTC	CASSDPDRGVLEQYF
TRBV20-1	-	TRBD1	TRBJ1-2	TGCAGTGCTAGAGAGGCGAAAGGGGGCAACTATGGCTACACCTTC	CSAREAKGGNYGYTF
TRBV12-3/TRBV12-4	-	-	TRBJ1-1	TGTGCCAGCAGTTTACGGACAACGAACACTGAAGCTTTCTTT	CASSLRTTNTEAFF
TRBV12-3/TRBV12-4	-	-	TRBJ2-1	TGTGCCAGCAGCCCTAGCCGGGACCTAGCGCCCAGGAGGGAGCAGTTCTTC	CASSPSRDLAPRREQFF
TRBV29-1	many	-	TRBJ2-3	TGCAGCGTTGGGGTGGGCAGGGATGCAGATACGCAGTATTTT	CSVGVGRDADTQYF
TRBV4-2	-	TRBD2	TRBJ2-7	TGTGCCAGCAGCCAATCACCGGGACTAGCGGCCGAGCAGTACTTC	CASSQSPGLAAEQYF
TRBV7-2	-	TRBD1	TRBJ2-5	TGTGCCAGCAGCCCCCACAGGGGTTGGCAAGAGACCCAGTACTTC	CASSPHRGWQETQYF
TRBV21-1	-	-	TRBJ2-7	TGTGCCAAGACCGGGACAGGGGTTTTTCCTGGGTACGAGCAGTACTTC	CAKTGTGVFPGYEQYF
TRBV5-1	few	-	TRBJ1-5	TGCGCCAGCAGCTGGGGGGCCGATAGCAATCAGCCCCAGCATTTT	CASSWGADSNQPQHF
TRBV11-3	-	-	TRBJ1-2	TGTGCCAGCAGCATCGCCGGGACCCGGGGGAACTATGGCTACACCTTC	CASSIAGTRGNYGYTF
TRBV27	-	-	TRBJ2-1	TGTGCCAGCAGTAATGGAGGGGAGCAGTTCTTC	CASSNGGEQFF
TRBV7-8	-	TRBD1	TRBJ1-2	TGTGCCAGCAGCTTGGGACAGGTCGCTGGGGGCTACACCTTC	CASSLGQVAGGYTF
TRBV20-1	-	-	TRBJ2-7	TGCAGTGCTACTCAGATAGCTATATCCGAGCAGTACTTC	CSATQIAISEQYF
TRBV20-1	-	-	TRBJ1-1	TGCAGTGCTAGGCGACAGCACACTGAAGCTTTCTTT	CSARRQHTEAFF
TRBV9	few	TRBD1	TRBJ2-7	TGTGCCAGCAGCGCCTTGGGACAGTCCAAGGCCGGGGCAAACTACGAGCAGTACTTC	CASSALGQSKAGANYEQYF
TRBV5-1	few	-	TRBJ1-2	TGCGCCAGCAGCGATCAGGGAAACTATGGCTACACCTTC	CASSDQGNYGYTF
TRBV6-1	few	TRBD2	TRBJ2-1	TGTGCCAGCAGCCAGGGACTAGCGGCAAGCTACAATGAGCAGTTCTTC	CASSQGLAASYNEQFF
TRBV7-9	-	TRBD2	TRBJ2-1	TGTGCCAGCAGCTTGCCGGGTAGCGGGAGGGCCTACAATGAGCAGTTCTTC	CASSLPGSGRAYNEQFF
TRBV12-3/TRBV12-4	few	-	TRBJ2-7	TGTGCCAGCAGGCTAGACAGTAAAAGGGACGAGCAGTACTTC	CASRLDSKRDEQYF
TRBV19	-	-	TRBJ1-2	TGTGCCAGTAGTATCGACCTCAAGGGACAAGGGTATGGCTACACCTTC	CASSIDLKGQGYGYTF
TRBV9	-	-	TRBJ2-7	TGTGCCAGCAGCGTAGGGGCCGGAGGTCTAGCTTTTTTATCCTACGAGCAGTACTTC	CASSVGAGGLAFLSYEQYF
TRBV11-2	few	TRBD2	TRBJ2-1	TGTGCCAGCAGCCCAGGGAGGGCTAGCGGGAGGCTACCTAGCTCCTACAATGAGCAGTTCTTC	CASSPGRASGRLPSSYNEQFF
TRBV4-1	many	-	TRBJ1-1	TGCGCCAGCAGCCAAGTTGGGCAGAACACTGAAGCTTTCTTT	CASSQVGQNTEAFF
TRBV11-2	-	-	TRBJ2-1	TGTGCCAGCAGCTCCCGAATATCGTTTTTGCCCTACAATGAGCAGTTCTTC	CASSSRISFLPYNEQFF
TRBV3-1	few	-	TRBJ2-5	TGTGCCAGCAGCCAAGCAGCTCCTCAAGAGACCCAGTACTTC	CASSQAAPQETQYF
TRBV5-1	few	-	TRBJ1-1	TGCGCCAGCAGCTTGCCGTCGGCAGGGCGGGAGACTGAAGCTTTCTTT	CASSLPSAGRETEAFF
TRBV10-3	many	-	TRBJ1-1	TGTGCCATCAGTGAGTCGATACTCCTGAACACTGAAGCTTTCTTT	CAISESILLNTEAFF
TRBV27	few	-	TRBJ1-6	TGTGCCAGCAGCTTTGTGGACGCCGCTACCAATTCACCCCTCCACTTT	CASSFVDAATNSPLHF
TRBV5-1	-	-	TRBJ1-1	TGCGCCAGCAGCTTAAAAGCAGGGGTGGACACTGAAGCTTTCTTT	CASSLKAGVDTEAFF
TRBV25-1	few	-	TRBJ2-5	TGTGCCAGCAGTGAATTCAATAGCCAAGAGACCCAGTACTTC	CASSEFNSQETQYF
TRBV7-3	-	-	TRBJ2-1	TGTGCCAGCAGCCCCCCCGGGGGAAGTCAGTTCTTC	CASSPPGGSQFF
TRBV27	many	-	TRBJ2-7	TGTGCCAGCAGCCAGGGGGGGACAGTTTCCGAGCAGTACTTC	CASSQGGTVSEQYF
TRBV6-1	few	-	TRBJ2-1	TGTGCCAGCAGTGCGGATTTTTACAATGAGCAGTTCTTC	CASSADFYNEQFF
TRBV11-2	few	-	TRBJ1-2	TGTGCCAGCACCTATACCCTTGGGCAGGGAGAGGACTATGGCTACACCTTC	CASTYTLGQGEDYGYTF
TRBV20-1	-	-	TRBJ2-7	TGCAGTGCTCGGGACGACTACGAGCAGTACTTC	CSARDDYEQYF
TRBV4-1	-	TRBD1	TRBJ1-4	TGCGCCAGCAGCCTTCTGTTGGGCGGGACAGTTGAAAAACTGTTTTTT	CASSLLLGGTVEKLFF
TRBV7-9	few	-	TRBJ2-5	TGTGCCAGCAGCTTGGCTAGAATTTCTGAGACCCAGTACTTC	CASSLARISETQYF
TRBV15	-	TRBD2	TRBJ2-3	TGTGCCACCAGCAGAGATATGGCTAGCGGGTCGCAGTATTTT	CATSRDMASGSQYF
TRBV2	-	-	TRBJ2-1	TGTGCCAGCAGTGAAGCGGCGACAATCGAGCAGTTCTTC	CASSEAATIEQFF
TRBV14	-	-	TRBJ1-1	TGTGCCAGCAGCCAAGTTCGGACAGATAACACTGAAGCTTTCTTT	CASSQVRTDNTEAFF
TRBV4-2	few	-	TRBJ2-1	TGTGCCAGCAGCCAAGAGGAGGGGCGTGATGAGCAGTTCTTC	CASSQEEGRDEQFF
TRBV6-6	once	-	TRBJ1-1	TGTGCCAGCAGATTTCGGGACTCCACTGAAGCTTTCTTT	CASRFRDSTEAFF
TRBV10-3	many	TRBD2	TRBJ2-2	TGTGCCATCAGGGCGGGGGAGCGCACCGGGGAGCTGTTTTTT	CAIRAGERTGELFF